The next 30 T cell receptor beta chains were all read from a single sample in a study of T cells in Graves' hyperthyroidism and ophthalmopathy. TCR beta CDR3 region amplification was performed from RNA transcripts. First-round RT-PCR with HTBI primers amplified the TCR CDR3 region. TCRdb redid the calling of the multiplex PCR reads with MiXCR, one entry per CDR3 protein. The sample includes almost 500,000 distinct CDR3 sequences, 22% of them seen just once. Sample: blood. All receptors derive from a woman in her sixties or seventies with Graves' ophthalmopathy.

V is TRBV6-1 and J is TRBJ2-5; the match to TRBD1 covers 7 bases. V shed 6 bases and J 3 bases; nucleotides not matched to a gene: 4. This CDR3 is built from 13 residues. CDR1 MNHNS and CDR2 SASEGT come from the germline V gene. CDR3 amino acids: CASRPDREETQYF. CDR3 sequence (DNA): TGTGCCAGCAGACCCGACAGGGAAGAGACCCAGTACTTC.

The V gene is TRBV12-3 or TRBV12-4, the J gene TRBJ1-2; 8 nucleotides align to TRBD1. The length of the CDR3 is 12 residues. The V segment lost 2 bases and the J segment 13 bases; nucleotides outside the gene matches: 6. This chain's CDR3 is CASSLLRGRSTF. CDR3 DNA sequence: TGTGCCAGCAGTTTACTCAGGGGGCGCTCCACCTTC.

The V call is TRBV6-1, the J call TRBJ1-5, with 10 positions matching TRBD1. This CDR3 has 18 amino acids. Germline CDR1 MNHNS, CDR2 SASEGT. Losses at the gene ends were 6 bases for V and 7 bases for J; bases not matched to a gene: 18. The CDR3 DNA reads as TGTGCCAGCAGACAAACCGATTTATGGGACAGGGGTGGACAGCCCCAGCATTTT. Amino acids: CASRQTDLWDRGGQPQHF.

This clonotype was counted only a few times. V and J are TRBV12-5 and TRBJ2-2; D call uncertain. The CDR3 runs to 13 residues. With 1 base removed from V and 6 bases from J, the gap between germline ends came to 6 bases. Germline values: CDR1 LGHNT, CDR2 FRNRAP. The CDR3 region is CASGLATAGELFF. The CDR3 DNA reads as TGTGCTAGTGGTTTGGCTACAGCCGGGGAGCTGTTTTTT. Variable domain in full (rest from reference TRBV12-5 and TRBJ2-2): DARVTQTPRHKVTEMGQEVTMRCQPILGHNTVFWYRQTMMQGLELLAYFRNRAPLDDSGMPKDRFSAEMPDATLATLKIQPSEPRDSAVYFCASGLATAGELFFGEGSRLTVL.

The rearrangement joins TRBV30 to TRBJ1-4; D may be TRBD1 (5 bases). Germline V gives CDR1 GTSNPN, CDR2 SVGIG (reference sequence). This CDR3 spans 14 amino acids. The V gene lost 1 base and the J gene lost 7 bases, with 13 bases spanning the gap. The CDR3 region is CAWSARAGGEKLFF. Written as DNA, the CDR3 is TGTGCCTGGAGTGCCAGGGCAGGAGGTGAAAAACTGTTTTTT.

The chain carries TRBV7-9 and TRBJ1-1, with unresolved D. This CDR3 region has 16 residues. The V and J ends lost 0 bases and 1 base respectively, with 12 bases between them. Germline V lookup: CDR1 SEHNR, CDR2 FQNEAQ (reference sequence). DNA for the CDR3: TGTGCCAGCAGCTTAGCGCGGATCCCGGGGAACACTGAAGCTTTCTTT. It codes for CASSLARIPGNTEAFF.

The sample holds a few counts of this clonotype. The genes are TRBV20-1 and TRBJ2-7; 10 bases match TRBD2. The CDR3 runs 14 residues. CDR1 is DFQATT, CDR2 SNEGSKA, per germline (reference sequence). V shed 3 bases and J 2 bases; nucleotides not matched to a gene: 4. The CDR3 nucleotides read TGCAGTGCTAGGGGACTAGCGAAAACCTACGAGCAGTACTTC. Its translation is CSARGLAKTYEQYF.

The chain links TRBV5-8 to TRBJ2-1; TRBD2 matches 10 bases. Germline V gene data show CDR1 as SGHTS and CDR2 as YDEGEE. The CDR3 consists of 15 residues. Trimming removed 4 bases from V and 4 bases from J; junction bases left unmatched: 5. Here the CDR3 reads CASSQQTSGYNEQFF. Written as DNA, the CDR3 is TGTGCCAGCAGCCAACAGACTAGCGGGTACAATGAGCAGTTCTTC. Full variable domain (rest looked up from reference TRBV5-8 and TRBJ2-1): EAGVTQSPTHLIKTRGQQATLRCSPISGHTSVYWYQQALGLGLQFLLWYDEGEERNRGNFPPRFSGRQFPNYSSELNVNALELEDSALYLCASSQQTSGYNEQFFGPGTRLTVL.

J is TRBJ2-5 and V is TRBV9, with 9 bases lining up with TRBD2. Germline V gene lookup returns CDR1 SGDLS and CDR2 YYNGEE. The ends lost 0 bases at V and 4 bases at J; junction bases unmatched: 4. The CDR3 consists of 15 residues. This CDR3 reads CASSVGNSGRETQYF. Written as DNA, the CDR3 is TGTGCCAGCAGCGTAGGGAATAGCGGGAGAGAGACCCAGTACTTC.

This clonotype has a handful of counts. The V call is TRBV20-1, the J call TRBJ2-1; TRBD1 agrees at 7 bases. This CDR3 is built from 16 residues. From germline, CDR1 is DFQATT and CDR2 SNEGSKA (reference sequence). V lost 1 base to trimming and J lost 6 bases; unmatched junction nucleotides: 12. CDR3: CSARGELQGIPNEQFF. In DNA form, the CDR3 reads TGCAGTGCTAGAGGTGAATTACAGGGGATCCCCAATGAGCAGTTCTTC.

V is TRBV10-2 and J is TRBJ2-1; 11 bases align to TRBD2. The germline V gene has CDR1 WSHSY and CDR2 SAAADI. The CDR3 sequence is 17 residues long. V dropped 7 bases and J dropped 2; count of bases not matched to a gene: 10. Here the CDR3 DNA reads TGCGCCAGCACCCATGGGCTAGCGGGAGGTGCCTACAATGAGCAGTTCTTC. Protein sequence: CASTHGLAGGAYNEQFF.

This rearrangement joins TRBV7-3 to TRBJ2-1; 7 bases are a match to TRBD1. Germline CDR1 reads SGHTA; CDR2 reads FQGTGA. There are 13 residues in the CDR3. The J segment lost 12 bases and the V segment lost 5 bases, leaving 10 bases of the junction unmatched. The CDR3: CASSPNPGQLQFF. The CDR3, as DNA: TGTGCCAGCAGCCCGAACCCGGGACAGCTGCAGTTCTTC. The complete variable domain, with remaining parts taken from reference TRBV7-3 and TRBJ2-1, reads GAGVSQTPSNKVTEKGKYVELRCDPISGHTALYWYRQSLGQGPEFLIYFQGTGAADDSGLPNDRFFAVRPEGSVSTLKIQRTERGDSAVYLCASSPNPGQLQFFGPGTRLTVL.

This clonotype was seen once. V usage is TRBV5-6 and J usage is TRBJ2-3; a weak D match, TRBD1 (5 bases). Per the germline V gene, CDR1 is SGHDT and CDR2 is YYEEEE. Trimming took 0 bases from V and 4 from J, leaving 12 bases between them. The CDR3 sequence is 15 residues long. DNA for the CDR3: TGTGCCAGCAGCTTGGTGGACAAAGGCGCAGATACGCAGTATTTT. This translates into CASSLVDKGADTQYF.

Details on this clonotype: A read error may explain this, as a much larger clone is one base away. No conserved phenylalanine or tryptophan is present at the end of the CDR3, so a read error is the likely explanation. V usage is TRBV29-1 and J usage is TRBJ2-3; the D is unclear. The CDR3 runs 13 residues. The germline gives CDR1 SQVTM, CDR2 ANQGSEA. V lost 4 bases to trimming and J lost 2 bases, with 10 bases between them. CDR3 bases: TGCAGCGTTGGGCAGGCGATCACAGATACGCAGTATTCT. This translates into CSVGQAITDTQYS.

This clonotype showed up many times. V and J are TRBV20-1 and TRBJ2-7, with D possibly matching TRBD2 (5 bases). There are 11 residues in the CDR3. V lost 7 bases and J 4 bases, leaving 11 bases between the germline ends. CDR1 is DFQATT, CDR2 SNEGSKA, per germline (reference sequence). In nucleotides, the CDR3 is TGCAGTGTTCCGGGCGGGTACGAGCAGTACTTC. It is translated as CSVPGGYEQYF.

The CDR3 DNA reads TGTGCCATCACGGGAGGAGCTTGGGGCAATCAGCCCCAGCATTTT. Amino acid sequence: CAITGGAWGNQPQHF. The genes are TRBV6-1 and TRBJ1-5; D is unresolved. The CDR3 consists of 15 residues. Trimming took 10 bases from V and 2 from J, leaving 18 bases between them. From germline, CDR1 is MNHNS and CDR2 SASEGT.

The V call is TRBV30, the J call TRBJ2-2; D is possibly TRBD1 (6 bases). V dropped 7 bases and J dropped 0 bases, with 15 bases sitting between them. The CDR3 loop spans 15 amino acids. The germline V gene has CDR1 GTSNPN and CDR2 SVGIG (reference sequence). CDR3 in DNA: TGTGCCTCGGCGACAGGTTCCTCGAACACCGGGGAGCTGTTTTTT. Translation gives CASATGSSNTGELFF.

Worth noting for this clonotype: A read error may explain this, as a much larger clone is one base away. The chain joins TRBV28 to TRBJ2-2, with D uncertain. Germline V gene lookup returns CDR1 MDHEN and CDR2 SYDVKM. The CDR3 covers 12 residues. V lost 5 bases and J lost 3, with 4 bases in between. CDR3 sequence (DNA): TGTGCCAGCAGTATCTACACCGGGGAGCTGTTTTTT. This codes for CASSIYTGELFF.

CDR3 coding DNA: TGCAGCGGGGGGGACGTCTTCTATGGCTACACCTTC. This codes for CSGGDVFYGYTF. V is TRBV29-1 and J is TRBJ1-2, with a possible D match to TRBD1 (5 bases). CDR3 length: 12 amino acids. CDR1 and CDR2 from the germline V gene are SQVTM and ANQGSEA. Trimming took 7 bases from V and 4 from J, leaving 13 bases between them.

This chain joins TRBV4-1 and TRBJ1-1; no clear D. The CDR3 is made up of 17 amino acids. Trimming shortened V by 2 bases and J by 0 bases, and 16 bases separated the two germline ends. CDR1 and CDR2 from the germline V gene are MGHRA and YSYEKL. The CDR3 coding sequence is TGCGCCAGCAGCCAAAACGGTAGACACCAGATGAACACTGAAGCTTTCTTT. This encodes CASSQNGRHQMNTEAFF.

This clonotype came up a few times. J is TRBJ2-2 and V is TRBV11-2; D remains unclear. Trimming shortened V by 1 base and J by 0 bases, and 12 bases separated the two germline ends. This CDR3 has 17 amino acids. The germline gives CDR1 SGHAT, CDR2 FQNNGV. CDR3 nucleotides: TGTGCCAGCAGCTTAGTGTCCGGGCGGACGAACACCGGGGAGCTGTTTTTT. Its protein product is CASSLVSGRTNTGELFF.

This clonotype was found a few times. The CDR3 here is CSARPGTVNEKLFF. Written as DNA, the CDR3 is TGCAGTGCTAGACCTGGGACAGTTAATGAAAAACTGTTTTTT. V and J are TRBV20-1 and TRBJ1-4; the match to TRBD1 covers 7 bases. Germline-derived CDR1 and CDR2 are DFQATT and SNEGSKA (reference sequence). The CDR3 is 14 residues long. Trimming cost V 2 bases and J 4 bases; bases outside gene matches: 4.

Notes on this clonotype: A junction boundary mismatches the germline segment, possibly from a read error. V and J are TRBV7-2 and TRBJ2-7; no reliable D call. Germline V gives CDR1 SGHTA, CDR2 FQGNSA. This CDR3 has 14 amino acids. CDR3 bases: TGTGCCAGCAGCTTGGGCCAATCGTCGTACGGGCAGTACTTC. Protein product: CASSLGQSSYGQYF.

A few counts support this clonotype. CDR3 DNA: TGTGCCACCAGTGAAAGACAGGGGACAGAGACCCAGTACTTC. Its protein product is CATSERQGTETQYF. V gene TRBV24-1 combines with J gene TRBJ2-5; TRBD1 aligns across 8 bases. Looked up from germline, CDR1 is KGHDR and CDR2 is SFDVKD. The CDR3 has 14 residues. V gave up 4 bases and J gave up 4 bases; unmatched junction bases: 4.

Remarks on this clonotype: This may be a read error: a much more frequent sequence differs by one nucleotide. This chain connects TRBV6-1 to TRBJ1-1; 11 nucleotides match TRBD1. Germline lookup yields CDR1 MNHNS and CDR2 SASEGT. V gave up 6 bases and J gave up 9 bases; unmatched junction bases: 9. The CDR3 is made up of 14 amino acids. CDR3 nucleotides: TGTGCCAGCAGGTTGGGACAGGGGGACGTGAAAGCTTTCTTT. It is translated as CASRLGQGDVKAFF.

CDR3 in amino acids: CSAKDSSGANVLTF. Written as DNA, the CDR3 is TGCAGTGCTAAAGACAGCTCTGGGGCCAACGTCCTGACTTTC. The chain joins TRBV20-1 to TRBJ2-6, with D tentatively TRBD1 (5 bases). The germline V and J ends were trimmed by 4 bases and 0 bases, with 7 bases remaining between them. Looked up from germline, CDR1 is DFQATT and CDR2 is SNEGSKA (reference sequence). This CDR3 comprises 14 residues.

Remarks on this clonotype: A much larger clone lies one base from this, so it may be a read error. V is TRBV12-3 or TRBV12-4 and J is TRBJ1-1; D call uncertain. This CDR3 contains 11 residues. DNA of the CDR3: TGTGCCAGCAGTTTGGTACTGGGTGCTCTCTTT. Amino acids: CASSLVLGALF.

This clonotype was counted only a few times. V gene TRBV28 combines with J gene TRBJ1-1, with 8 bases aligning to TRBD1. The J segment lost 4 bases and the V segment lost 7 bases, leaving 8 bases of the junction unmatched. The CDR3 totals 14 residues. CDR1 and CDR2 (germline): MDHEN, SYDVKM. CDR3: CASTLRGPPTEAFF. CDR3 nucleotides: TGTGCCAGCACCCTCAGGGGGCCCCCCACTGAAGCTTTCTTT.

The chain is built from TRBV11-2 and TRBJ2-7; D uncertain. V shed 1 base and J shed 0 bases, with 7 bases lying between them. Germline assignment: CDR1 SGHAT and CDR2 FQNNGV. The CDR3 covers 14 residues. CDR3 in DNA: TGTGCCAGCAGCTTAGCCCAGAGCTCCTACGAGCAGTACTTC. It translates to CASSLAQSSYEQYF.

This clonotype was counted between two and nine times. A much larger clone lies one base from this, so it may be a read error. The J gene is TRBJ2-7, the V gene TRBV7-8, with 9 bases lining up with TRBD1. This CDR3 has 13 amino acids. CDR1 SGHVS and CDR2 FQNEAQ come from the germline V gene. CDR3 residues: CASSSGTGRELYF. The CDR3 DNA sequence: TGTGCCAGCAGCTCTGGGACAGGGAGAGAGCTGTACTTC.